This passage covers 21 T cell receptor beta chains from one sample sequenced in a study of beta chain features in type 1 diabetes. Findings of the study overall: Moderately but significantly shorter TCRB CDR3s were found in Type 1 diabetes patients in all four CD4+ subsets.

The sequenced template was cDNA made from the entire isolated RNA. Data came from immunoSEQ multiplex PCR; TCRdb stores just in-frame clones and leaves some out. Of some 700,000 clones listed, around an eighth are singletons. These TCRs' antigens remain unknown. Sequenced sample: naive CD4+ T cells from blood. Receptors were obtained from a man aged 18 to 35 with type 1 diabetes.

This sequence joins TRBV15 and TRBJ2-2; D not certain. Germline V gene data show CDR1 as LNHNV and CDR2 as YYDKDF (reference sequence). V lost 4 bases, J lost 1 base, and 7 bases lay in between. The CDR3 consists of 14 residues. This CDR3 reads CATSTEVNTGELFF. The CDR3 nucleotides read TGTGCCACCAGCACAGAAGTGAACACCGGGGAGCTGTTTTTT. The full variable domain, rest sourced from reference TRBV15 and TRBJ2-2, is DAMVIQNPRYQVTQFGKPVTLSCSQTLNHNVMYWYQQKSSQAPKLLFHYYDKDFNNEADTPDNFQSRRPNTSFCFLDIRSPGLGDTAMYLCATSTEVNTGELFFGEGSRLTVL.

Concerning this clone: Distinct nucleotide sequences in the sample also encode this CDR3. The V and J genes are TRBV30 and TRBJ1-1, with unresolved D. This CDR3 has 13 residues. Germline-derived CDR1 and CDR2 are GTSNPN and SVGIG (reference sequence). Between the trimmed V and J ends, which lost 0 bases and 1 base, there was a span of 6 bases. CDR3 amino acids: CAWSVRGNTEAFF. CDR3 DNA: TGTGCCTGGAGTGTACGGGGGAACACTGAAGCTTTCTTT.

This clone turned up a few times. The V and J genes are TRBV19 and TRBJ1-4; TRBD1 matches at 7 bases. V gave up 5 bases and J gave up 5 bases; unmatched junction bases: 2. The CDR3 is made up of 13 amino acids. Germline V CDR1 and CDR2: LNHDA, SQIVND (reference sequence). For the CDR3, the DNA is TGTGCCAGTAGTTCACAGGGGAATGAAAAACTGTTTTTT. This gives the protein CASSSQGNEKLFF.

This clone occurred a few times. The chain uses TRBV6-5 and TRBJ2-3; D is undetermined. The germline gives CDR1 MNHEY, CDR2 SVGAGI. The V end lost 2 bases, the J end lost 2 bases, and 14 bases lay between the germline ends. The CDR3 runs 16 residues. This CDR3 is CASSYARKVDTDTQYF. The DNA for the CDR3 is TGTGCCAGCAGTTACGCCCGCAAGGTAGACACAGATACGCAGTATTTT.

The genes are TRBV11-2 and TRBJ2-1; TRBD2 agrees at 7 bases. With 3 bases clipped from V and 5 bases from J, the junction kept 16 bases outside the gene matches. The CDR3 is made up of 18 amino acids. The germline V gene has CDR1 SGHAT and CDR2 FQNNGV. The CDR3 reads CASSFAVAPAGSNNEQFF. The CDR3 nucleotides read TGTGCCAGCAGCTTCGCCGTTGCCCCAGCGGGGAGCAACAATGAGCAGTTCTTC.

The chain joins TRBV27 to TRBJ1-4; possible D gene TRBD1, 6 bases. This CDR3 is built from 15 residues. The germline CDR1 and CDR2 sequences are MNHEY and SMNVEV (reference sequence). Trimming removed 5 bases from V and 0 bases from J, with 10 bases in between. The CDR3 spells CASSAQGATNEKLFF. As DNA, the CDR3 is TGTGCCAGCAGTGCACAGGGCGCAACTAATGAAAAACTGTTTTTT.

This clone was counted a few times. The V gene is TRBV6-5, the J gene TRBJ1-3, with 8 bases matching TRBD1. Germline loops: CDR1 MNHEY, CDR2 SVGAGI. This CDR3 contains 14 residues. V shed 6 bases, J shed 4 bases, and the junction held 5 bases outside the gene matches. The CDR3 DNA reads TGTGCCAGCAGAACCGCAGGGGGCGGAAACACCATATATTTT. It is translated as CASRTAGGGNTIYF.

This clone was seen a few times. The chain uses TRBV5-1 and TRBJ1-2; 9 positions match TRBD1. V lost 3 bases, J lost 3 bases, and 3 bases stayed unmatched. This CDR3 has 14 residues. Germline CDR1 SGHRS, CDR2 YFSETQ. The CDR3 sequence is CASSSGQGYYGYTF. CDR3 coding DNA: TGCGCCAGCAGCTCCGGACAGGGGTACTATGGCTACACCTTC.

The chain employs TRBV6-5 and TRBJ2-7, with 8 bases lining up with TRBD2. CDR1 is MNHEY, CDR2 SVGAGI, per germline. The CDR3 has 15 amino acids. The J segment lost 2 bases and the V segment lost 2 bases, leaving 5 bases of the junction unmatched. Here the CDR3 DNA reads TGTGCCAGCAGTTACCACACGGGGGGGACCTACGAGCAGTACTTC. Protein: CASSYHTGGTYEQYF.

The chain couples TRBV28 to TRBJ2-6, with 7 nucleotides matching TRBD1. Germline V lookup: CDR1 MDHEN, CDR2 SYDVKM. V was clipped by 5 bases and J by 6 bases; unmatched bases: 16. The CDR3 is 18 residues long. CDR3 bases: TGTGCCAGCAGTCCGACAGGGACCTCTGCCTTTGAGGCCAACGTCCTGACTTTC. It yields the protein CASSPTGTSAFEANVLTF.

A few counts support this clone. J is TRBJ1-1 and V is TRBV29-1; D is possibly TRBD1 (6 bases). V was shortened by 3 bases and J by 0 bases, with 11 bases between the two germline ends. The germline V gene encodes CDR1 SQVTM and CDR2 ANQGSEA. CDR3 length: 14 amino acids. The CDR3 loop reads CSVEGDTLNTEAFF. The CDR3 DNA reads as TGCAGCGTTGAGGGGGACACCTTGAACACTGAAGCTTTCTTT.

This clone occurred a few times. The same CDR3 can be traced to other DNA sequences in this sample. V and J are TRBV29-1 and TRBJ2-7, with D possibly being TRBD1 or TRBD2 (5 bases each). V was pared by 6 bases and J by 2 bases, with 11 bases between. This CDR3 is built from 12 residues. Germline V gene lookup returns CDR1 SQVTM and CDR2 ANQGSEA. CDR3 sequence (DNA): TGCAGCGTCCGGGACGGGACCTACGAGCAGTACTTC. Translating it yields CSVRDGTYEQYF.

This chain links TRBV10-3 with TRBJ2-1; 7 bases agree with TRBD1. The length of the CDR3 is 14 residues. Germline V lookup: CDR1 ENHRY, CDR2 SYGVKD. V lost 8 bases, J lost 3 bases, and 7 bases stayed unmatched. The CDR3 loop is CAIGTGANYNEQFF. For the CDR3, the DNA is TGTGCCATCGGTACAGGGGCGAACTACAATGAGCAGTTCTTC.

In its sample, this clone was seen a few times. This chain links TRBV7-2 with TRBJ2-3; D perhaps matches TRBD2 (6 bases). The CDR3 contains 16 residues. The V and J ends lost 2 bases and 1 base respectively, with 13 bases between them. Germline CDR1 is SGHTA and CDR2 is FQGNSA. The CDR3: CASSLSAPGGTDTQYF. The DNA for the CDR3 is TGTGCCAGCAGCTTATCGGCCCCGGGGGGCACAGATACGCAGTATTTT.

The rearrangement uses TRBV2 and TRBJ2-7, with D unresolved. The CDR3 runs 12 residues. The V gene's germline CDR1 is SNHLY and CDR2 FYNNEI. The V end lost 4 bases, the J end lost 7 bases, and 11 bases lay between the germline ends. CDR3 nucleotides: TGTGCCAGCAGTGGGGTAAGGGATGAGCAGTACTTC. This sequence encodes CASSGVRDEQYF.

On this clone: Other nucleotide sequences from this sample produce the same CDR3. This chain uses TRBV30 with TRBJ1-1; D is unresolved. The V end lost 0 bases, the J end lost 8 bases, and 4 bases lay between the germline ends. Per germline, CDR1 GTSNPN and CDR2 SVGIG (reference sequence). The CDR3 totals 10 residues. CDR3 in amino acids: CAWSVVEAFF. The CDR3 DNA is TGTGCCTGGAGTGTAGTCGAAGCTTTCTTT.

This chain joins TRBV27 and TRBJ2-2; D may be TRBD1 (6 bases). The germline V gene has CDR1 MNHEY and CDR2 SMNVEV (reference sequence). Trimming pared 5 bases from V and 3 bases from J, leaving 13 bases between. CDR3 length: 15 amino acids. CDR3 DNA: TGTGCCAGCAGTGTAAGGGGGTGGTACACCGGGGAGCTGTTTTTT. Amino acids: CASSVRGWYTGELFF.

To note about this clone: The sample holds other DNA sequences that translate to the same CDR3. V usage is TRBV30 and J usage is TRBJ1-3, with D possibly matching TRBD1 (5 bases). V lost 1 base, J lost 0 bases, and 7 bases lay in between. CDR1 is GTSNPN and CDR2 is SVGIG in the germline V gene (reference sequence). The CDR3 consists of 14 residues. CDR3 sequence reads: CAWSGGFSGNTIYF. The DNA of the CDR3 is TGTGCCTGGAGTGGGGGGTTCTCTGGAAACACCATATATTTT.

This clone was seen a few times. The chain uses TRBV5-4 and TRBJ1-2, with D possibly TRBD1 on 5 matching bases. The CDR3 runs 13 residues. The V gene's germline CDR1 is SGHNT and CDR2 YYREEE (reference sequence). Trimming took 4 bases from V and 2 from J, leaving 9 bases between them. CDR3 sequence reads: CASSGRANYGYTF. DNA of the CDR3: TGTGCCAGCAGCGGCAGGGCCAACTATGGCTACACCTTC.

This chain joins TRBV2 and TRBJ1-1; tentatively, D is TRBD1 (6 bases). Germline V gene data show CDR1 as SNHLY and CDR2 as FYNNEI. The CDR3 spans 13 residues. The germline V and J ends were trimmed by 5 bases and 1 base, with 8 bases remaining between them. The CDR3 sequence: CASSYRENTEAFF. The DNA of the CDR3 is TGTGCCAGCAGTTACAGGGAGAACACTGAAGCTTTCTTT.

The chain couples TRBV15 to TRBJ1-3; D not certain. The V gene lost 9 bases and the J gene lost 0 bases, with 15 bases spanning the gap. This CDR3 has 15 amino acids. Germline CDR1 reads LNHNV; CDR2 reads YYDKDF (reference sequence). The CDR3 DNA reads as TGTGCCACGACCCAGTGGGGTGCCTCTGGAAACACCATATATTTT. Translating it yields CATTQWGASGNTIYF. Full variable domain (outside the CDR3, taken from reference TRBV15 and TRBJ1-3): DAMVIQNPRYQVTQFGKPVTLSCSQTLNHNVMYWYQQKSSQAPKLLFHYYDKDFNNEADTPDNFQSRRPNTSFCFLDIRSPGLGDTAMYLCATTQWGASGNTIYFGEGSWLTVV.